Below are 15 T cell receptor beta chains sequenced from a single sample in a study of T cell clonality in common variable immunodeficiency. Assay: immunoSEQ multiplex PCR; the TCRdb copy retains only in-frame clones and omits some. The table lists 42,000 or so clones, with no singletons. Sequencing used peripheral blood mononuclear cells. The receptors shown here come from a person aged 18 to 69 in good health.

This clone was observed at least ten times. The CDR3 end is not reached by the read, which stops 3 residues before it; the germline J gene fills it in. This chain links TRBV29-1 with TRBJ1-2; 8 nucleotides match TRBD1. The CDR3 runs 12 residues. The germline CDR1 and CDR2 sequences are SQVTM and ANQGSEA. This CDR3 is CSWGRGREGYTF. CDR3 bases read: TGCAGCTGGGGCAGGGGGCGAGAGGGC.

This clone was counted many times. With the read ending 3 residues before the CDR3 end, the germline J gene is used to fill in that end. The rearrangement uses TRBV13 and TRBJ1-1; 9 bases agree with TRBD1. Germline CDR1 and CDR2: PRHDT and FYEKMQ (reference sequence). Unmatched junction bases numbered 5, after V lost 5 bases and J lost 1 base. The CDR3 length is 15 residues. CDR3 DNA (partial): TGTGCCAGCAGCGCCGCGGACAGGGGGAACACTGAA. Amino acid sequence: CASSAADRGNTE. The entire CDR3 is CASSAADRGNTEAFF.

This clone came up many times. The read stops 3 residues short of the end of the CDR3; the missing end is completed from the germline J gene. The chain has TRBV30 and TRBJ1-1; tentatively, D is TRBD1 (6 bases). Trimming stripped 5 bases from V and 5 bases from J, with 18 bases between. This CDR3 has 14 amino acids. Germline V gene sequence: CDR1 GTSNPN, CDR2 SVGIG (reference sequence). The CDR3 loop is CAWGHLDRGTEAFF. CDR3 DNA, as far as it was read: TGTGCCTGGGGCCATTTGGATAGGGGGACTGAA.

This clone was seen ten or more times. The DNA ends 3 residues before the CDR3 does, and the rest of the CDR3 is filled in from the germline J gene. The chain combines TRBV19 with TRBJ1-2; TRBD1 aligns across 9 bases. Germline values: CDR1 LNHDA, CDR2 SQIVND (reference sequence). The CDR3 is 16 amino acids. V trimming: 6 bases; J trimming: 5 bases; junction bases outside the gene matches: 13. The CDR3 loop reads CASSPFGQGTLYGYTF. The sequenced CDR3 bases are TGTGCCAGTAGCCCCTTCGGACAGGGGACACTGTATGGC.

This clone was counted ten times or more. The CDR3 end falls 3 residues outside the read, so it is completed with the germline J gene. The chain couples TRBV4-1 to TRBJ1-1, with no clear D. This CDR3 region has 11 residues. Germline CDR1 MGHRA, CDR2 YSYEKL. V was cut by 8 bases and J by 2 bases, with 6 bases left in between. CDR3 sequence reads: CASRGNTEAFF. CDR3 DNA, as far as it was read: TGCGCCAGCCGGGGAAACACTGAA.

This clone was seen many times. The sequenced fragment ends 3 residues before the CDR3 boundary, so the rest is inferred from the germline J gene. The rearrangement uses TRBV4-1 and TRBJ2-7, with D uncertain. The CDR3 runs 12 residues. V lost 0 bases to trimming and J lost 6 bases, with 6 bases between them. CDR1 is MGHRA, CDR2 YSYEKL, per germline. The CDR3 spells CASSQESSEQYF. CDR3 DNA (partial): TGCGCCAGCAGCCAAGAGTCTAGCGAG.

This clone has only a few counts. The covered CDR3 bases are TGTGCCAGCAACACAGATCCC. Its protein product is CASNTDP. The complete CDR3 reads CASNTDPQHF. The rearrangement links TRBV19 to TRBJ1-5, with D hard to call. The read ends 3 residues before the CDR3 terminus; that terminus is restored from the germline J gene. Germline V CDR1 and CDR2: LNHDA, SQIVND (reference sequence). The CDR3 length is 10 residues. The whole variable domain, remainder taken from reference TRBV19 and TRBJ1-5, is DGGITQSPKYLFRKEGQNVTLSCEQNLNHDAMYWYRQDPGQGLRLIYYSQIVNDFQKGDIAEGYSVSREKKESFPLTVTSAQKNPTAFYLCASNTDPQHFGDGTRLSIL.

This clone was detected a few times. The missing CDR3 end, 3 residues past where the read stops, is filled in from the germline J gene. The chain is built from TRBV29-1 and TRBJ2-7; no clear D. V was clipped by 8 bases and J by 2 bases, with 16 bases between them. The germline gives CDR1 SQVTM, CDR2 ANQGSEA. This CDR3 comprises 13 residues. The sequenced part of the CDR3 DNA is TGCAGCATAAAAGTGTCTAGTGCCTACGAG. Its protein product is CSIKVSSAYE. The CDR3 as a whole reads CSIKVSSAYEQYF.

This clone was observed many times. The read comes to an end 3 residues before the CDR3 does, leaving the germline J gene to fill in the end. J is TRBJ2-3 and V is TRBV6-2 or TRBV6-3, with 9 positions matching TRBD2. The CDR3 is 17 residues long. After removal of 6 bases from V and 5 bases from J, the junction contained 15 bases not matched to a gene. Germline values: CDR1 MNHEY, CDR2 SVGEGT. The CDR3 region is CASRHSRLAGEIDTQYF. The covered CDR3 bases are TGTGCCAGCAGACACTCGCGCTTAGCGGGGGAAATAGATACG.

In regard to this clone: The read is 3 residues too short to cover the CDR3 end, so that end is filled in from the germline J gene. The chain has TRBV10-2 and TRBJ2-2; the match to TRBD2 covers 9 bases. V dropped 5 bases and J dropped 6; count of bases not matched to a gene: 7. Germline V lookup: CDR1 WSHSY, CDR2 SAAADI. This CDR3 has 15 residues. The CDR3 bases that were read are TGCGCCAGCAGTCCAGGACTAGCGCGCCCCGGGGAG. Translating it yields CASSPGLARPGE. Given in full, the CDR3 is CASSPGLARPGELFF.

This clone was counted at least ten times. The read ends 3 residues early relative to the CDR3; the germline J gene fills the gap. This chain joins TRBV4-2 and TRBJ2-7; 9 bases fit TRBD1. Germline V CDR1 and CDR2: LGHNA, YNFKEQ. The ends lost 4 bases at V and 0 bases at J; junction bases unmatched: 19. CDR3 length: 20 residues. CDR3 DNA (partial): TGTGCCAGCAGCCGCAAGGGACCGGGACAGGGATTAAAGCCCTCCTACGAG. This gives the protein CASSRKGPGQGLKPSYE. The whole CDR3 sequence reads CASSRKGPGQGLKPSYEQYF.

This clone was counted at least ten times. The read terminates 3 residues before the CDR3 end, so the remaining end is supplied by the germline J gene. The V gene is TRBV5-4, the J gene TRBJ2-1; 8 nucleotides agree with TRBD1. V was clipped by 4 bases and J by 7 bases; unmatched bases: 10. This CDR3 spans 15 amino acids. CDR1 is SGHNT, CDR2 YYREEE, per germline (reference sequence). Incomplete CDR3 DNA: TGTGCCAGCAGCCATCCGGGACAGGTTGGGAATGAG. Amino acids: CASSHPGQVGNE. Given in full, the CDR3 is CASSHPGQVGNEQFF.

This clone was observed at least ten times. From the germline J gene comes the end of the CDR3, since the read stops 3 residues before it. The V call is TRBV10-3, the J call TRBJ2-7; 8 nucleotides agree with TRBD2. CDR3 length: 14 amino acids. V lost 5 bases and J lost 0; bases outside the gene matches: 3. Germline values: CDR1 ENHRY, CDR2 SYGVKD. This CDR3 reads CAISRSGSSYEQYF. CDR3 bases read: TGTGCCATCAGTCGGAGCGGGAGCTCCTACGAG.

This clone was recorded many times. The CDR3 extends 3 residues past the end of the read, so its final part is completed from the germline J gene. V is TRBV7-2 and J is TRBJ2-3, with 8 bases that match TRBD1. This CDR3 is built from 14 residues. The V and J ends lost 5 bases and 3 bases, in that order; junction bases with no gene match: 4. The germline V gene encodes CDR1 SGHTA and CDR2 FQGNSA. The CDR3 loop reads CASSPDRGTDTQYF. The covered CDR3 bases are TGTGCCAGCAGCCCAGACAGGGGAACAGATACG.

In the case of this clone: The CDR3 extends 3 residues past the end of the read, so its final part is completed from the germline J gene. The V call is TRBV11-2, the J call TRBJ2-5; possibly TRBD1 for D (5 bases). Trimming removed 1 base from V and 2 bases from J, with 11 bases in between. This CDR3 region has 15 residues. Germline V gene data show CDR1 as SGHAT and CDR2 as FQNNGV. The part of the CDR3 DNA that was read is TGTGCCAGCAGCTTAGGGACACGGCCTCAAGAGACC. Translating it yields CASSLGTRPQET. The CDR3 as a whole reads CASSLGTRPQETQYF.